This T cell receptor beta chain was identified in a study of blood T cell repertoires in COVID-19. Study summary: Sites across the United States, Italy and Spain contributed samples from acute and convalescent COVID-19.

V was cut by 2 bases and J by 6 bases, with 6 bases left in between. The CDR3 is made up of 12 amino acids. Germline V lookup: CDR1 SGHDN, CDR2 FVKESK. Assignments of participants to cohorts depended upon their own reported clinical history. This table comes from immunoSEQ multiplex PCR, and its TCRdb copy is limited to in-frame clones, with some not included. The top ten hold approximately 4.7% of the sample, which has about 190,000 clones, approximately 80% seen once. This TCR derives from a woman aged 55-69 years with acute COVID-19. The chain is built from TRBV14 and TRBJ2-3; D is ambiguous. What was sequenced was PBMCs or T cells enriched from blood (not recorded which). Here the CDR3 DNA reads TGTGCCAGCAGCCAATCCGGGGATACGCAGTATTTT. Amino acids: CASSQSGDTQYF.